Listed here are 5 T cell receptor beta chains from one sample, sequenced in a study of blood T cell repertoires in COVID-19. Libraries were prepared by immunoSEQ multiplex PCR; TCRdb keeps only in-frame clonotypes and omits some of them. In the table there are 250,000 to 300,000 clones, more than 75% of which are singletons. Sequenced sample: PBMCs or T cells enriched from blood (not recorded which). These receptors originate from a man aged 18 to 29 who had recovered from COVID-19.

The genes are TRBV7-2 and TRBJ2-2; 7 nucleotides match TRBD1. Germline loops: CDR1 SGHTA, CDR2 FQGNSA. This CDR3 is 15 amino acids long. The V segment lost 7 bases and the J segment 5 bases; nucleotides outside the gene matches: 10. CDR3 DNA: TGTGCCAGCACCGTAGGGGGCGCGGAAACCGGGGAGCTGTTTTTT. Encoded protein: CASTVGGAETGELFF.

The V and J genes are TRBV6-2 or TRBV6-3 and TRBJ1-1; perhaps TRBD1 as D (5 bases). V was pared by 3 bases and J by 3 bases, with 11 bases between. CDR1 is MNHEY and CDR2 is SVGEGT in the germline V gene. This CDR3 spans 14 amino acids. In nucleotides, the CDR3 is TGTGCCAGCAGTTATACAATGACAGACACTGAAGCTTTCTTT. It specifies CASSYTMTDTEAFF.

This chain connects TRBV28 to TRBJ1-2, with 9 bases matching TRBD1. This CDR3 is built from 15 residues. V lost 5 bases to trimming and J lost 3 bases; unmatched junction nucleotides: 7. Per germline, CDR1 MDHEN and CDR2 SYDVKM. The CDR3 here is CASSPLQGAYYGYTF. In nucleotides, the CDR3 is TGTGCCAGCAGTCCCCTACAGGGGGCGTACTATGGCTACACCTTC.

CDR3 amino acids: CASSGGWGYTEAFF. The DNA of the CDR3 is TGTGCCAGCAGCGGGGGCTGGGGGTACACTGAAGCTTTCTTT. The V and J genes are TRBV5-5 and TRBJ1-1; tentatively, D is TRBD1 (6 bases). Trimming shortened V by 4 bases and J by 3 bases, and 13 bases separated the two germline ends. The germline CDR1 and CDR2 sequences are SGHKS and YYEKEE (reference sequence). The CDR3 is made up of 14 amino acids.

The V and J genes are TRBV9 and TRBJ2-1; 7 bases fit TRBD2. Trimming removed 5 bases from V and 15 bases from J; junction bases left unmatched: 14. The CDR3 is 13 residues long. Germline V lookup: CDR1 SGDLS, CDR2 YYNGEE. The CDR3 DNA follows: TGTGCCAGCAGGTTCGGGTCCGCGGGAGCAATGTTCTTC. Translated: CASRFGSAGAMFF.